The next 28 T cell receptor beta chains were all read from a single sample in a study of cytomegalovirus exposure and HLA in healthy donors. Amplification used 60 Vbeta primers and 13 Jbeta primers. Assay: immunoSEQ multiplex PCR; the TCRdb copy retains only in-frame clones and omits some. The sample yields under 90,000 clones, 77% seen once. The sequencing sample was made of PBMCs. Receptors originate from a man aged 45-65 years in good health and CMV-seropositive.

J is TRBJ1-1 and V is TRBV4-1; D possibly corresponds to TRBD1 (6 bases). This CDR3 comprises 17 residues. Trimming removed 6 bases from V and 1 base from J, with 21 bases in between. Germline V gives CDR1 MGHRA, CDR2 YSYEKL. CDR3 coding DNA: TGCGCCAGCAGACCTGGCTGGGGACATCAAACGAACACTGAAGCTTTCTTT. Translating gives CASRPGWGHQTNTEAFF.

The CDR3 DNA is TGTGCCAGCAGCTTAGGGGAGGGTAACACTGAAGCTTTCTTT. It specifies CASSLGEGNTEAFF. This sequence joins TRBV7-9 and TRBJ1-1; D uncertain. The V gene lost 1 base and the J gene lost 2 bases, with 8 bases spanning the gap. Per germline, CDR1 SEHNR and CDR2 FQNEAQ (reference sequence). The CDR3 loop spans 14 amino acids.

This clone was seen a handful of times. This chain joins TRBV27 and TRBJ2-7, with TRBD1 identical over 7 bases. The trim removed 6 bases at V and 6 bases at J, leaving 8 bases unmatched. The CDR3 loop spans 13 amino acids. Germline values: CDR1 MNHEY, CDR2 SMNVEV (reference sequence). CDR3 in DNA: TGTGCCAGCAGACACAAGGACAGGTCCGAGCAGTACTTC. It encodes CASRHKDRSEQYF.

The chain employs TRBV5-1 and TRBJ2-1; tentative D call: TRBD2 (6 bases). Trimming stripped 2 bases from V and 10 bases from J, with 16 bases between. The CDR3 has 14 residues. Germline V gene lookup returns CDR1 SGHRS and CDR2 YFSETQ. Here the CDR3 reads CASSFVGLVPEQFF. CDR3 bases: TGCGCCAGCAGCTTCGTGGGACTCGTACCGGAGCAGTTCTTC.

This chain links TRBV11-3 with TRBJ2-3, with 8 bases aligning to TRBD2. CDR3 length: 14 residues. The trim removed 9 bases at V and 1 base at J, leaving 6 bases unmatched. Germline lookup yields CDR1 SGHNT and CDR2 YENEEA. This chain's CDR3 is CASKRAGGTDTQYF. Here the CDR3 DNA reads TGTGCCAGTAAAAGAGCGGGAGGCACAGATACGCAGTATTTT.

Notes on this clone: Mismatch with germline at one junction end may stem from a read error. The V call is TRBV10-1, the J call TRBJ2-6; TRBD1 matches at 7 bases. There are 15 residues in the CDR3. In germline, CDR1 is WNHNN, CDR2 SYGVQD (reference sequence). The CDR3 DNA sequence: TGCGCCAGCCTCGGACAGGCCCTAGGGGCCAACGGCCTGACTTTC. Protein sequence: CASLGQALGANGLTF.

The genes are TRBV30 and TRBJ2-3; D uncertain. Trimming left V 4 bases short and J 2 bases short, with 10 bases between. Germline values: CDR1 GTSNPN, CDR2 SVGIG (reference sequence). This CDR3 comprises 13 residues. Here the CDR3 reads CAWNLRLTDTQYF. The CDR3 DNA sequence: TGTGCCTGGAATTTGCGGCTCACAGATACGCAGTATTTT.

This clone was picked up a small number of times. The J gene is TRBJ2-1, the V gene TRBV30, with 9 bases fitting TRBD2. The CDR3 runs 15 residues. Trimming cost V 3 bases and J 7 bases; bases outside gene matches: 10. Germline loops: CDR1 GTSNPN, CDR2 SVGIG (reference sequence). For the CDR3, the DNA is TGTGCCTGGAGGCAGATAGCGGGAGCATCAAATGAGCAGTTCTTC. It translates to CAWRQIAGASNEQFF.

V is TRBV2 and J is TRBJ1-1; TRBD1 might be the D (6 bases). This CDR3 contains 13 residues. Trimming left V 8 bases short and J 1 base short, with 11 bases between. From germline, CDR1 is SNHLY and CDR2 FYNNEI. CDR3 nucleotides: TGTGCCAGCCTACAGGGACGGAACACTGAAGCTTTCTTT. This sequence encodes CASLQGRNTEAFF.

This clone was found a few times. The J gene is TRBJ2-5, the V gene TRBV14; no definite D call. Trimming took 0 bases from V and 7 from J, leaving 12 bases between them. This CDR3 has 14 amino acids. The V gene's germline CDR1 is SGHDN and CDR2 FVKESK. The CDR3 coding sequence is TGTGCCAGCAGCCAAGATCTCAGGCGTGGGACCCAGTACTTC. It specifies CASSQDLRRGTQYF.

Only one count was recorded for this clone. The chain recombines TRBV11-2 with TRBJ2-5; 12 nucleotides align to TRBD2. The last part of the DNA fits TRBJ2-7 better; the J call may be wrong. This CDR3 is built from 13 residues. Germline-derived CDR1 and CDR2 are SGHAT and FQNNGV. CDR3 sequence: CASLLAGGYEQYF. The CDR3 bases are TGTGCCAGTCTACTAGCGGGAGGATACGAGCAGTACTTC.

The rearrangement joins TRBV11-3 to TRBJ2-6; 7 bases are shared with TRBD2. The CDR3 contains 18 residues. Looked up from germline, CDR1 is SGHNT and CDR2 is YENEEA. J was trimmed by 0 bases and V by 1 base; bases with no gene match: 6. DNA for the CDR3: TGTGCCAGCAGCTTAGGCGGGGGTCTCAGCTCTGGGGCCAACGTCCTGACTTTC. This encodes CASSLGGGLSSGANVLTF.

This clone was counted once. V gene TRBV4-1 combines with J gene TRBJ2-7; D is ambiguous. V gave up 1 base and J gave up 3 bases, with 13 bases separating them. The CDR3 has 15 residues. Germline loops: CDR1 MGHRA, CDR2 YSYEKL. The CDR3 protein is CASSQVHYPFYEQYF. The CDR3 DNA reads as TGCGCCAGCAGCCAAGTCCACTACCCCTTCTACGAGCAGTACTTC.

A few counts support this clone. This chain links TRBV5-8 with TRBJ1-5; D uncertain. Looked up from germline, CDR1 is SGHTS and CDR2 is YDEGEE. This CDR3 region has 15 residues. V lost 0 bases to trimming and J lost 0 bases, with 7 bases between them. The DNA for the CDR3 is TGTGCCAGCAGCTTGGCCGGGATTAGCAATCAGCCCCAGCATTTT. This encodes CASSLAGISNQPQHF.

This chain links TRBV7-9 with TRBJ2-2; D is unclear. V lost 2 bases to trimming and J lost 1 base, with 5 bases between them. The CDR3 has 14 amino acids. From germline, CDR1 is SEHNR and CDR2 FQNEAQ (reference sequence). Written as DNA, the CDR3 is TGTGCCAGCAGCTTAATGAGGAACACCGGGGAGCTGTTTTTT. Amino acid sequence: CASSLMRNTGELFF. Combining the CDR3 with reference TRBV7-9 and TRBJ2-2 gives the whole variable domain DTGVSQNPRHKITKRGQNVTFRCDPISEHNRLYWYRQTLGQGPEFLTYFQNEAQLEKSRLLSDRFSAERPKGSFSTLEIQRTEQGDSAMYLCASSLMRNTGELFFGEGSRLTVL.

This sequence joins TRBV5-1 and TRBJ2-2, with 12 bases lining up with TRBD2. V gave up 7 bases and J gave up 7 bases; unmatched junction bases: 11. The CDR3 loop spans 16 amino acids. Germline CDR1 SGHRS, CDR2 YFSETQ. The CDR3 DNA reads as TGCGCCAGCGATAAGACTAGCGGGAGTAGTAGCGGGGAGCTGTTTTTT. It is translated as CASDKTSGSSSGELFF. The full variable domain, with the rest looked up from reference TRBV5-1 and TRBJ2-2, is KAGVTQTPRYLIKTRGQQVTLSCSPISGHRSVSWYQQTPGQGLQFLFEYFSETQRNKGNFPGRFSGRQFSNSRSEMNVSTLELGDSALYLCASDKTSGSSSGELFFGEGSRLTVL.

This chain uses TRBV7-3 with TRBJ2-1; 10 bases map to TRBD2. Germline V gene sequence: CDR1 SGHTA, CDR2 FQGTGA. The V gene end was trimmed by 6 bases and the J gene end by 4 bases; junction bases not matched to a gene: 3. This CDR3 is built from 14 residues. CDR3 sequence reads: CASRPSGSYNEQFF. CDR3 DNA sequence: TGTGCCAGCAGACCTAGCGGGAGTTACAATGAGCAGTTCTTC. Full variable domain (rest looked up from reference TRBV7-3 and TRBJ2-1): GAGVSQTPSNKVTEKGKYVELRCDPISGHTALYWYRQSLGQGPEFLIYFQGTGAADDSGLPNDRFFAVRPEGSVSTLKIQRTERGDSAVYLCASRPSGSYNEQFFGPGTRLTVL.

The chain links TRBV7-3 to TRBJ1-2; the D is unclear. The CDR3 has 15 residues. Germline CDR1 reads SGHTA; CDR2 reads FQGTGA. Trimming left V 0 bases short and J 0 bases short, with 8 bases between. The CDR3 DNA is TGTGCCAGCAGCTTAACTGGAGGGACTAACTATGGCTACACCTTC. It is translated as CASSLTGGTNYGYTF.

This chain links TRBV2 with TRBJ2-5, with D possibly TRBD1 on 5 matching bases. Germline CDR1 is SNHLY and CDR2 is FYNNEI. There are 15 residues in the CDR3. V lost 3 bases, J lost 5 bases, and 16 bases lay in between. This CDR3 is CASSEPDTGEETQYF. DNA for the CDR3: TGTGCCAGCAGTGAGCCGGACACGGGTGAGGAGACCCAGTACTTC.

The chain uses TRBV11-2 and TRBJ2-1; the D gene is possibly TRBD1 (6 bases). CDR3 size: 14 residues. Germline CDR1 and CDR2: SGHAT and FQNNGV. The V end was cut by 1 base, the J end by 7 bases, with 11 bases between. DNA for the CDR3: TGTGCCAGCAGCTTAGGCCGGACAGCAAATGAGCAGTTCTTC. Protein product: CASSLGRTANEQFF.

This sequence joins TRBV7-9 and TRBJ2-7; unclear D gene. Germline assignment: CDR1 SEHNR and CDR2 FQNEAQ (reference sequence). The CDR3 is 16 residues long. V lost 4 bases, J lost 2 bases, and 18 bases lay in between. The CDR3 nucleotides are TGTGCCAGCAGCTCACCGGCAGACATACATCCCTACGAGCAGTACTTC. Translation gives CASSSPADIHPYEQYF.

CDR3 region: CASNHGTSGLNEQFF. As DNA, the CDR3 is TGTGCCAGCAACCACGGGACTAGCGGCCTGAATGAGCAGTTCTTC. The chain uses TRBV11-3 and TRBJ2-1; 11 bases map to TRBD2. V lost 7 bases to trimming and J lost 7 bases; unmatched junction nucleotides: 9. The CDR3 is 15 amino acids. Looked up from germline, CDR1 is SGHNT and CDR2 is YENEEA.

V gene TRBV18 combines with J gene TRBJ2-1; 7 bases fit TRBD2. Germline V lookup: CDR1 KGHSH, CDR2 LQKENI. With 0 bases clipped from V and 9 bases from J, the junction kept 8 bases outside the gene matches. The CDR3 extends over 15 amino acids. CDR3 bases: TGTGCCAGCTCACCACCGGGTGGGAGGGCCACTGAGCAGTTCTTC. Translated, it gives CASSPPGGRATEQFF.

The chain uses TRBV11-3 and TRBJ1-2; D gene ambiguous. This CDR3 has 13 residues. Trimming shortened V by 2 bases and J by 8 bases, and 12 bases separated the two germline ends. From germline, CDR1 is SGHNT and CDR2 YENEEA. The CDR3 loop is CASSLPGLGGYTF. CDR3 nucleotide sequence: TGTGCCAGCAGCTTACCAGGTCTCGGCGGCTACACCTTC.

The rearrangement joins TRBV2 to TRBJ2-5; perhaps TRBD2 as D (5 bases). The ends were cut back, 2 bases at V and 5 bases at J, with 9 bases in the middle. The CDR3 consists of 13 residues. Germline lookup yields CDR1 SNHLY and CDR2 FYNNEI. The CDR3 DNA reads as TGTGCCAGCAGTGAACTAGCCCCGGAGACCCAGTACTTC. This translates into CASSELAPETQYF.

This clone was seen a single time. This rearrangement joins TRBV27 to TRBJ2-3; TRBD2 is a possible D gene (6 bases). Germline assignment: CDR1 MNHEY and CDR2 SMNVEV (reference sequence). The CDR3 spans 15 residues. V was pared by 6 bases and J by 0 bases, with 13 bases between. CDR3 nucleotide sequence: TGTGCCAGCAGGGCCCAAGCGGGCAGCACAGATACGCAGTATTTT. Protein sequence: CASRAQAGSTDTQYF.

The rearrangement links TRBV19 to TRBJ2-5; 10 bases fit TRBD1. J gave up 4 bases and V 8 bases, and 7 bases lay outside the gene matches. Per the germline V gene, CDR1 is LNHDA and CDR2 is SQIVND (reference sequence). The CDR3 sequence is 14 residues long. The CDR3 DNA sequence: TGTGCCAGTTGGGGACAGGGGAGAGGAGAGACCCAGTACTTC. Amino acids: CASWGQGRGETQYF.

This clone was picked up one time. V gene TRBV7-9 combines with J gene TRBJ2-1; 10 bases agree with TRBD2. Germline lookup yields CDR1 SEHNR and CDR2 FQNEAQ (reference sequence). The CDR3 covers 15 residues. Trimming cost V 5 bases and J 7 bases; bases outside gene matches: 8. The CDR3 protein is CASSAGLAWVNEQFF. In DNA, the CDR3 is TGTGCCAGCAGCGCGGGACTAGCGTGGGTAAATGAGCAGTTCTTC. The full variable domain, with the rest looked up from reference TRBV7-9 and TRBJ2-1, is DTGVSQNPRHKITKRGQNVTFRCDPISEHNRLYWYRQTLGQGPEFLTYFQNEAQLEKSRLLSDRFSAERPKGSFSTLEIQRTEQGDSAMYLCASSAGLAWVNEQFFGPGTRLTVL.